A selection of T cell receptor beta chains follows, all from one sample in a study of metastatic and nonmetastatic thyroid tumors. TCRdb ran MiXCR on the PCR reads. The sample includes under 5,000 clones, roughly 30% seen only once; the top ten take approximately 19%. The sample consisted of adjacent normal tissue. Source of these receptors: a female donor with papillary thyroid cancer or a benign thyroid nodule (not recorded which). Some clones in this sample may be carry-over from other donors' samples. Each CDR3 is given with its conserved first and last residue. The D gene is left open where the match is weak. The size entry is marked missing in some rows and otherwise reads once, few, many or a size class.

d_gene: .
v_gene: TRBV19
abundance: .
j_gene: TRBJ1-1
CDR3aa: CASSIEGGTMGRNTEAFF
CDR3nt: TGTGCCAGTAGTATCGAAGGGGGGACAATGGGCCGGAACACTGAAGCTTTCTTT

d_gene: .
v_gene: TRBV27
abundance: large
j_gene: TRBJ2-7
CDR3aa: CASNQLGSYEQYF
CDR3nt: TGTGCCAGCAACCAGCTAGGGTCCTACGAGCAGTACTTC

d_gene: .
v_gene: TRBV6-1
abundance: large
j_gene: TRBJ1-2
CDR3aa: CASREDGYTF
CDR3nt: TGTGCCAGCAGAGAGGATGGCTACACCTTC

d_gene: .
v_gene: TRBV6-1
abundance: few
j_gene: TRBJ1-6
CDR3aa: CASSPGRYNSPLHF
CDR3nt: TGTGCCAGCAGTCCGGGACGATATAATTCACCCCTCCACTTT

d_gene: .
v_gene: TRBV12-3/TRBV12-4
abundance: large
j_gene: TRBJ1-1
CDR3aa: CASTAGSTNTEAFF
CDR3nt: TGTGCCAGCACCGCGGGGAGTACGAACACTGAAGCTTTCTTT

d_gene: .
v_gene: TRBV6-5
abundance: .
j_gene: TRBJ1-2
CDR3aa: CASSYQGPINYGYTF
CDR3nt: TGTGCCAGCAGTTATCAGGGTCCCATTAACTATGGCTACACCTTC

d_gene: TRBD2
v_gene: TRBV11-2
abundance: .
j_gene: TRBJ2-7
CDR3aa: CSSSPSAGGSVEQYF
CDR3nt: TGTTCCAGTAGCCCCTCAGCGGGAGGGTCGGTCGAGCAGTACTTC

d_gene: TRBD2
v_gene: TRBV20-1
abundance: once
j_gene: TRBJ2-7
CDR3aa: CSARDLNSGGPGEQYF
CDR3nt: TGCAGTGCTAGAGATCTTAACAGCGGGGGCCCGGGCGAGCAGTACTTC

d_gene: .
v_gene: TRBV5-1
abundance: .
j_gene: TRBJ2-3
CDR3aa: CASSPRVLADTQYF
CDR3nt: TGCGCCAGCAGCCCCAGGGTATTAGCAGATACGCAGTATTTT

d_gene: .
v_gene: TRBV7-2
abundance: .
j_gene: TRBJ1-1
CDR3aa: CASSRRADTEAFF
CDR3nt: TGTGCCAGCAGCCGTCGGGCGGACACTGAAGCTTTCTTT

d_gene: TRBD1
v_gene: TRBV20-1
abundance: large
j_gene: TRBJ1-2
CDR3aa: CSARVDRSIEGYTF
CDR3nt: TGCAGTGCTAGAGTGGACAGGTCAATCGAGGGCTACACCTTC

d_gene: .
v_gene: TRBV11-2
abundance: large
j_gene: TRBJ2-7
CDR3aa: CASTISVSYEQYF
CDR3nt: TGTGCCAGCACAATATCCGTTTCCTACGAGCAGTACTTC

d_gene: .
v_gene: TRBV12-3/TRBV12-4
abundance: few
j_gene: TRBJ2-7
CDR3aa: CASSLGSTTLF
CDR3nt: TGTGCCAGCAGTTTAGGTTCTACTACCCTCTTC

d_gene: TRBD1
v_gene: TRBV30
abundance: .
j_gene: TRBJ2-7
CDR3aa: CAWSVSGTAYEQYF
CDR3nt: TGTGCCTGGAGTGTATCGGGGACAGCCTACGAGCAGTACTTC

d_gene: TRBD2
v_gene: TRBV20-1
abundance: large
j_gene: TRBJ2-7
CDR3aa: CSAIRLAGGYEQYF
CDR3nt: TGCAGTGCTATCCGACTAGCGGGGGGATACGAGCAGTACTTC

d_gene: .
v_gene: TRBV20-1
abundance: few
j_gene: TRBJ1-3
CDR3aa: CSATPTSLESGNTIYF
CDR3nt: TGCAGTGCTACCCCCACCTCTCTTGAGTCTGGAAACACCATATATTTT

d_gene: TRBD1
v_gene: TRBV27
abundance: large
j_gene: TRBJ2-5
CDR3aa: CASSQDRGGETQYF
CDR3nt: TGTGCCAGCAGTCAGGACAGGGGAGGAGAGACCCAGTACTTC

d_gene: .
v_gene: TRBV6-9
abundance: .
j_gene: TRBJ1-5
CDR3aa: CASSYFTRAGPQHF
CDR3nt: TGTGCCAGCAGTTATTTCACACGGGCTGGTCCCCAGCATTTT

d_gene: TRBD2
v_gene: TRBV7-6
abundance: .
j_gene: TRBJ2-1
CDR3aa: CASSRDYLNNEQFF
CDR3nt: TGTGCCAGCAGCCGGGACTACCTCAACAATGAGCAGTTCTTC

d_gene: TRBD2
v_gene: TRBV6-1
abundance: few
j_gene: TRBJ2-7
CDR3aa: CASSKGGTSGFEQYF
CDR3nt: TGTGCCAGCAGTAAAGGAGGGACTAGCGGGTTCGAGCAGTACTTC

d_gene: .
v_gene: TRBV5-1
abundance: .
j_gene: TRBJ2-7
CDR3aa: CASSLSVTAYEQYF
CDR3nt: TGCGCCAGCAGCTTGTCGGTCACTGCCTACGAGCAGTACTTC

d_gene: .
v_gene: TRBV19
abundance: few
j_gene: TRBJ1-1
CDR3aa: CASSITFGNTEAFF
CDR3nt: TGTGCCAGTAGTATTACCTTCGGAAACACTGAAGCCTTCTTT